The 16 T cell receptor beta chains in this list originate from one sample, sequenced in a study of HIV-infected patients and healthy controls. Whole blood was used without fractionation, so all unsorted peripheral T cells were included. About 540 ng RNA was reverse transcribed with alpha and beta constant-region primers. Separate chain-specific third strand synthesis with multiplexing indices produced the alpha and beta libraries. TCRdb itself ran the 5' RACE reads through MiXCR, one entry per CDR3 protein. Counted here are about 13,000 distinct CDR3 sequences, about 10% occurring once; the ten biggest clones make up about 6.4%. The specimen sequenced was blood. These receptors all come from an adult in good health.

This clonotype was observed many times. The chain has TRBV19 and TRBJ1-1; TRBD1 is a possible D gene (5 bases). The V end was cut by 6 bases, the J end by 1 base, with 12 bases between. Per the germline V gene, CDR1 is LNHDA and CDR2 is SQIVND (reference sequence). The CDR3 runs 14 residues. CDR3: CASRAGRENTEAFF. The CDR3 DNA reads TGTGCCAGTAGAGCTGGCAGGGAGAACACTGAAGCTTTCTTT. Together with reference TRBV19 and TRBJ1-1, the CDR3 gives the full variable domain: DGGITQSPKYLFRKEGQNVTLSCEQNLNHDAMYWYRQDPGQGLRLIYYSQIVNDFQKGDIAEGYSVSREKKESFPLTVTSAQKNPTAFYLCASRAGRENTEAFFGQGTRLTVV.

This clonotype is categorized as medium-sized. This chain connects TRBV25-1 to TRBJ2-3; D is undetermined. The ends were cut back, 2 bases at V and 6 bases at J, with 3 bases in the middle. Germline assignment: CDR1 MGHDK and CDR2 SYGVNS. The CDR3 spans 11 residues. CDR3 sequence (DNA): TGTGCCAGCAGTGAAACCGATACGCAGTATTTT. Encoded protein: CASSETDTQYF.

This clonotype is medium-sized in the sample. The chain links TRBV9 to TRBJ2-3; no clear D gene. This CDR3 region has 12 residues. V was trimmed by 4 bases and J by 6 bases, leaving 9 bases between them. The germline V gene encodes CDR1 SGDLS and CDR2 YYNGEE. The CDR3 protein is CASSTLGDTQYF. CDR3 in DNA: TGTGCCAGCAGCACACTGGGTGATACGCAGTATTTT.

In its sample, this clonotype was seen many times. CDR3 nucleotide sequence: TGTGCCACCAGCAGAGATTTTGGCGCTGAGCAGTTCTTC. Translated, it gives CATSRDFGAEQFF. This rearrangement joins TRBV15 to TRBJ2-1; D unclear. V was shortened by 0 bases and J by 9 bases, with 9 bases between the two germline ends. CDR3 size: 13 residues. Germline CDR1 and CDR2: LNHNV and YYDKDF (reference sequence).

This clonotype was observed at least ten times. The V gene is TRBV12-3 or TRBV12-4, the J gene TRBJ1-1, with 7 bases fitting TRBD1. V dropped 5 bases and J dropped 12; count of bases not matched to a gene: 9. The CDR3 contains 12 residues. CDR3 loop: CASSPQTGRSFF. CDR3 sequence (DNA): TGTGCCAGCAGTCCGCAGACAGGGAGATCTTTCTTT.

The chain combines TRBV13 with TRBJ2-5, with D possibly called TRBD1 or TRBD2 (5 bases each). From germline, CDR1 is PRHDT and CDR2 FYEKMQ (reference sequence). This CDR3 contains 16 residues. Deletions cut 6 bases from V and 5 bases from J, with 22 bases between. CDR3 in amino acids: CASSTSNGDPAETQYF. DNA for the CDR3: TGTGCCAGCAGTACCTCTAACGGGGACCCAGCCGAGACCCAGTACTTC.

Within the sample, this clonotype is medium-sized (0.01 to 0.1%). The genes are TRBV7-2 and TRBJ1-1; 11 nucleotides match TRBD1. CDR3 size: 13 residues. Germline CDR1 reads SGHTA; CDR2 reads FQGNSA. The V segment lost 5 bases and the J segment 7 bases; nucleotides outside the gene matches: 3. The CDR3 DNA follows: TGTGCCAGCAGCGGACAGGGGGCGATTGAAGCTTTCTTT. Protein product: CASSGQGAIEAFF.

This clonotype is termed medium-sized. The chain couples TRBV20-1 to TRBJ2-3, with no clear D. CDR3 length: 15 amino acids. Per germline, CDR1 DFQATT and CDR2 SNEGSKA (reference sequence). V lost 0 bases and J lost 2, with 12 bases in between. CDR3: CSAREFGQNTDTQYF. The CDR3 bases are TGCAGTGCTAGAGAGTTTGGCCAGAACACAGATACGCAGTATTTT.

This clonotype showed up just once. A read error may be the cause here, since a much bigger clone is one base away. The chain uses TRBV7-9 and TRBJ2-3, with 8 bases matching TRBD1. Germline trimming cut 6 bases from V and 2 bases from J; bases unmatched to any gene: 7. This CDR3 has 15 amino acids. Germline lookup yields CDR1 SEHNR and CDR2 FQNEAQ (reference sequence). In nucleotides, the CDR3 is TGTGCCAGCAGATTATGGACAGGGTCCACAGATACGCAGTATTTT. Translated, it gives CASRLWTGSTDTQYF. Complete variable domain (other parts from reference TRBV7-9 and TRBJ2-3): DTGVSQNPRHKITKRGQNVTFRCDPISEHNRLYWYRQTLGQGPEFLTYFQNEAQLEKSRLLSDRFSAERPKGSFSTLEIQRTEQGDSAMYLCASRLWTGSTDTQYFGPGTRLTVL.

In its sample, this clonotype was seen many times. V is TRBV7-2 and J is TRBJ2-5; D may be TRBD1 (5 bases). Trimming removed 2 bases from V and 2 bases from J, with 6 bases in between. Germline assignment: CDR1 SGHTA and CDR2 FQGNSA. There are 13 residues in the CDR3. CDR3 in amino acids: CASSLNRQETQYF. In DNA, the CDR3 is TGTGCCAGCAGCTTAAACAGGCAAGAGACCCAGTACTTC.

This clonotype was seen repeatedly, ten times or more. The chain combines TRBV19 with TRBJ2-1, with D unresolved. The CDR3 loop spans 17 amino acids. Germline V gene data show CDR1 as LNHDA and CDR2 as SQIVND (reference sequence). V was pared by 5 bases and J by 0 bases, with 17 bases between. As DNA, the CDR3 is TGTGCCAGTAGTCCTGGGGTCGCTGCGAGCTCCTACAATGAGCAGTTCTTC. Translating gives CASSPGVAASSYNEQFF.

CDR3 region: CASSELGTGVEQYF. CDR3 nucleotides: TGTGCCAGCAGTGAATTGGGGACAGGGGTCGAGCAGTACTTC. The chain has TRBV25-1 and TRBJ2-7, with TRBD1 identical over 10 bases. Germline CDR1 MGHDK, CDR2 SYGVNS. Trimming took 1 base from V and 6 from J; bases not matched to a gene: 3. This CDR3 is 14 amino acids long.

Ten or more counts support this clonotype. The rearrangement joins TRBV5-1 to TRBJ2-7; weak D call: TRBD2 (5 bases). The CDR3 is made up of 16 amino acids. V lost 4 bases, J lost 4 bases, and 21 bases lay in between. Germline CDR1 SGHRS, CDR2 YFSETQ. This chain's CDR3 is CASSLLPGGPRYEQYF. The CDR3 nucleotides are TGCGCCAGCAGCCTACTCCCCGGAGGACCACGGTACGAGCAGTACTTC.

This clonotype was seen ten or more times. The rearrangement joins TRBV7-8 to TRBJ2-6; D is ambiguous. The CDR3 spans 16 residues. V was cut by 6 bases and J by 0 bases, with 12 bases left in between. CDR1 and CDR2 from the germline V gene are SGHVS and FQNEAQ. The CDR3 region has the DNA TGTGCCAGCAGACCCCGCCTGTACTCTGGGGCCAACGTCCTGACTTTC. Translation: CASRPRLYSGANVLTF.

Only a few counts were recorded for this clonotype. The J gene is TRBJ1-1, the V gene TRBV30; D ambiguous. Looked up from germline, CDR1 is GTSNPN and CDR2 is SVGIG (reference sequence). V was clipped by 2 bases and J by 8 bases, with 15 bases between them. The length of the CDR3 is 13 residues. This CDR3 is CAWSLTYGREAFF. CDR3 sequence (DNA): TGTGCCTGGAGTTTAACCTACGGACGGGAAGCTTTCTTT.

This clonotype has only a few counts. V usage is TRBV6-2 or TRBV6-3 and J usage is TRBJ2-7; either TRBD1 or TRBD2 may supply D (6 bases each). The CDR3 contains 16 residues. Per germline, CDR1 MNHEY and CDR2 SVGEGT. V was trimmed by 7 bases and J by 2 bases, leaving 21 bases between them. Here the CDR3 reads CASTLPGARETYEQYF. The CDR3 region has the DNA TGTGCCAGCACCTTACCGGGGGCGCGGGAAACCTACGAGCAGTACTTC.